This TCR beta chain was sequenced for a study of blood T cells in healthy people across ages. Study summary: Template switching captured about one barcoded beta molecule per two T cells. Notes on the study in general: With age, beta diversity per million T cells declined roughly linearly, significantly by approximately 41.

In this sample, this clonotype turned up a few times. What it binds is unknown. Primers used in a second PCR of about 6 to 12 cycles were a sample-barcoded 5' primer and a J-beta primer mix. One entry per CDR3 protein results from TCRdb running MiXCR on the 5' RACE reads. The top ten clones hold 20% to 25% of a sample with 700,000 to 950,000 distinct CDR3 sequences, more than 45% of them seen once. This receptor was identified in a man aged 25 to 45 in good health. Material: blood.

CDR3 nucleotides: TGTGCCAGCACTGGGACAAATGTCTACAATGAGCAGTTCTTC. Amino acids: CASTGTNVYNEQFF. V usage is TRBV7-2 and J usage is TRBJ2-1; weak D call: TRBD1 (6 bases). The CDR3 has 14 amino acids. Germline-derived CDR1 and CDR2 are SGHTA and FQGNSA. V was pared by 7 bases and J by 3 bases, with 13 bases between.